These 21 T cell receptor beta chains came from one sample sequenced in a study of T cell repertoires in cytomegalovirus infection. TCRdb reprocessed the reads with MiXCR, giving one entry per CDR3 protein. The table lists fewer than 300,000 distinct CDR3 sequences, about 23% of them singletons. Sequencing used PBMCs. The receptors derive from a human donor in good health (CMV status not recorded). Some clones in this sample may be carry-over from other donors' samples.

The J gene is TRBJ2-5, the V gene TRBV7-9; D gene ambiguous. Germline CDR1 and CDR2: SEHNR and FQNEAQ (reference sequence). This CDR3 contains 14 residues. V lost 5 bases to trimming and J lost 0 bases, with 10 bases between them. DNA of the CDR3: TGTGCCAGCAGCCCAGGACGGTACCAAGAGACCCAGTACTTC. Translating gives CASSPGRYQETQYF.

This clonotype has only a few counts. V usage is TRBV25-1 and J usage is TRBJ2-3; 14 bases line up with TRBD2. The V and J ends lost 2 bases and 0 bases, in that order; junction bases with no gene match: 10. There are 20 residues in the CDR3. CDR1 and CDR2 from the germline V gene are MGHDK and SYGVNS. The CDR3 loop reads CASSERPGLAGGVSTDTQYF. CDR3 coding DNA: TGTGCCAGCAGTGAACGGCCCGGACTAGCGGGAGGAGTAAGCACAGATACGCAGTATTTT.

This chain uses TRBV11-3 with TRBJ2-2; D possibly uses TRBD1 or TRBD2 (5 bases each). The CDR3 totals 14 residues. The germline V and J ends were trimmed by 4 bases and 7 bases, with 13 bases remaining between them. Germline V gives CDR1 SGHNT, CDR2 YENEEA. DNA of the CDR3: TGTGCCAGCAGCTCGGGACCACACGGCGGGGAGCTGTTTTTT. Translating gives CASSSGPHGGELFF.

V gene TRBV18 combines with J gene TRBJ2-2; D is uncertain. Trimming took 1 base from V and 6 from J, leaving 12 bases between them. Germline CDR1 is KGHSH and CDR2 is LQKENI. The CDR3 has 15 residues. CDR3 coding DNA: TGTGCCAGCTCACCACTAAACCTCTTGTCCGGGGAGCTGTTTTTT. Amino acid sequence: CASSPLNLLSGELFF.

This clonotype was detected a few times. The chain carries TRBV28 and TRBJ2-2; TRBD2 aligns across 11 bases. CDR1 MDHEN and CDR2 SYDVKM come from the germline V gene. V shed 6 bases and J 3 bases; nucleotides not matched to a gene: 3. CDR3 length equals 15 residues. In nucleotides, the CDR3 is TGTGCCAGCAGGACTAGCGGGACGTACACCGGGGAGCTGTTTTTT. Encoded protein: CASRTSGTYTGELFF.

The CDR3 nucleotides read TGTGCCAGCAGCTTTTCAAGGACCCCGAACACCGGGGAGCTGTTTTTT. Its translation: CASSFSRTPNTGELFF. The chain couples TRBV7-2 to TRBJ2-2; D is unclear. Germline CDR1 reads SGHTA; CDR2 reads FQGNSA. V shed 3 bases and J shed 0 bases, with 11 bases lying between them. The CDR3 loop spans 16 amino acids.

The V and J genes are TRBV20-1 and TRBJ1-6; 7 positions match TRBD1. V lost 1 base, J lost 6 bases, and 6 bases stayed unmatched. The germline V gene encodes CDR1 DFQATT and CDR2 SNEGSKA (reference sequence). The CDR3 has 15 amino acids. The CDR3 coding sequence is TGCAGTGCTAGAGGTCCGGACAGGTCTAATTCACCCCTCCACTTT. Its protein is CSARGPDRSNSPLHF.

This clonotype was seen repeatedly, ten times or more. The rearrangement uses TRBV11-2 and TRBJ1-6; D gene uncertain. The V end was cut by 0 bases, the J end by 7 bases, with 16 bases between. CDR1 is SGHAT, CDR2 FQNNGV, per germline. This CDR3 has 17 amino acids. CDR3 amino acids: CASSLDSVDLTNSPLHF. CDR3 coding DNA: TGTGCCAGCAGCTTAGATTCAGTGGACCTAACAAATTCACCCCTCCACTTT.

The V call is TRBV7-9, the J call TRBJ1-1; D call uncertain. Trimming took 8 bases from V and 1 from J, leaving 11 bases between them. Per germline, CDR1 SEHNR and CDR2 FQNEAQ (reference sequence). The CDR3 runs to 13 residues. CDR3 region: CASGSDKNTEAFF. Here the CDR3 DNA reads TGTGCCAGCGGTAGTGATAAGAACACTGAAGCTTTCTTT.

This clonotype was observed a handful of times. This chain connects TRBV7-2 to TRBJ2-7, with a weak D call TRBD1 (5 bases). V was pared by 5 bases and J by 0 bases, with 8 bases between. This CDR3 is 13 amino acids long. Germline lookup yields CDR1 SGHTA and CDR2 FQGNSA. The CDR3 loop reads CASSVGVSYEQYV. In DNA form, the CDR3 reads TGTGCCAGCAGCGTAGGGGTCTCCTACGAGCAGTACGTC.

The chain carries TRBV3-1 and TRBJ2-1, with D perhaps matching TRBD2 (6 bases). The length of the CDR3 is 15 residues. CDR1 is LGHDT and CDR2 is YNNKEL in the germline V gene (reference sequence). V lost 0 bases and J lost 10, with 16 bases in between. The CDR3, as DNA: TGTGCCAGCAGCCAAGATTTGGGTCGGGGGAACGAGCAGTTCTTC. Translated, it gives CASSQDLGRGNEQFF.

This clonotype was seen a few times. The chain couples TRBV7-6 to TRBJ2-7; D gene ambiguous. From germline, CDR1 is SGHVS and CDR2 FNYEAQ. The CDR3 loop spans 13 amino acids. The V end was cut by 0 bases, the J end by 10 bases, with 13 bases between. Here the CDR3 DNA reads TGTGCCAGCAGCTTAGCGGACGAAGGTGAACAGTACTTC. This codes for CASSLADEGEQYF.

The table lists this clonotype with many counts. V gene TRBV7-2 combines with J gene TRBJ1-5; D unresolved. Germline values: CDR1 SGHTA, CDR2 FQGNSA. V lost 4 bases and J lost 0, with 10 bases in between. CDR3 length equals 15 residues. CDR3 protein: CASSSTPNSNQPQHF. As DNA, the CDR3 is TGTGCCAGCAGCTCTACACCGAATAGCAATCAGCCCCAGCATTTT.

This clonotype has at least ten counts. The chain employs TRBV7-2 and TRBJ2-2; no reliable D call. Trimming shortened V by 6 bases and J by 1 base, and 9 bases separated the two germline ends. Germline-derived CDR1 and CDR2 are SGHTA and FQGNSA. CDR3 length equals 14 residues. The CDR3 sequence is CASSLTKNTGELFF. CDR3 coding DNA: TGTGCCAGCAGTCTTACTAAGAACACCGGGGAGCTGTTTTTT.

This clonotype is a singleton in its sample. The genes are TRBV29-1 and TRBJ2-7; weak D call: TRBD1 (6 bases). Germline CDR1 and CDR2: SQVTM and ANQGSEA. The CDR3 has 11 residues. V was clipped by 4 bases and J by 3 bases, with 7 bases between them. The CDR3 DNA is TGCAGCGTTGGGACAGTCTACGAGCAGTACTTC. Its protein is CSVGTVYEQYF.

In its sample, this clonotype was seen a few times. The chain recombines TRBV7-2 with TRBJ2-3, with D unclear. The V end was cut by 2 bases, the J end by 1 base, with 7 bases between. The CDR3 is made up of 14 amino acids. The V gene's germline CDR1 is SGHTA and CDR2 FQGNSA. DNA of the CDR3: TGTGCCAGCAGCTTAACCATCGGCACAGATACGCAGTATTTT. Translation gives CASSLTIGTDTQYF. Combining the CDR3 with reference TRBV7-2 and TRBJ2-3 gives the whole variable domain GAGVSQSPSNKVTEKGKDVELRCDPISGHTALYWYRQSLGQGLEFLIYFQGNSAPDKSGLPSDRFSAERTGGSVSTLTIQRTQQEDSAVYLCASSLTIGTDTQYFGPGTRLTVL.

The V gene is TRBV7-2, the J gene TRBJ2-2; D is unclear. This CDR3 is built from 12 residues. CDR1 SGHTA and CDR2 FQGNSA come from the germline V gene. The V gene lost 5 bases and the J gene lost 14 bases, with 15 bases spanning the gap. The CDR3 region is CASSVDVTVLFF. Here the CDR3 DNA reads TGTGCCAGCAGCGTAGACGTGACCGTCCTGTTTTTT.

At least ten counts were recorded for this clonotype. The chain couples TRBV7-2 to TRBJ2-3; D is unclear. The CDR3 has 13 residues. Germline CDR1 SGHTA, CDR2 FQGNSA. V shed 5 bases and J shed 1 base, with 7 bases lying between them. The CDR3 is CASSRSGTDTQYF. DNA of the CDR3: TGTGCCAGCAGCCGCTCTGGCACAGATACGCAGTATTTT.

The chain combines TRBV5-1 with TRBJ2-5, with 7 bases matching TRBD2. The CDR3 extends over 14 amino acids. Losses at the gene ends were 4 bases for V and 5 bases for J; bases not matched to a gene: 8. Looked up from germline, CDR1 is SGHRS and CDR2 is YFSETQ. CDR3 region: CASSSRGSGETQYF. The DNA for the CDR3 is TGCGCCAGCAGCAGTCGGGGTAGCGGGGAGACCCAGTACTTC.

J is TRBJ2-2 and V is TRBV19; 8 bases are a match to TRBD1. Looked up from germline, CDR1 is LNHDA and CDR2 is SQIVND (reference sequence). V was clipped by 7 bases and J by 3 bases; unmatched bases: 10. The CDR3 runs to 16 residues. The CDR3: CASTGQGAIDTGELFF. The CDR3 nucleotides are TGTGCCAGTACTGGGCAGGGGGCAATCGACACCGGGGAGCTGTTTTTT.

This clonotype was counted ten times or more. V is TRBV7-2 and J is TRBJ2-5; a weak D match, TRBD1 (6 bases). V gave up 5 bases and J gave up 3 bases, with 16 bases separating them. The CDR3 loop spans 15 amino acids. CDR1 and CDR2 (germline): SGHTA, FQGNSA. CDR3 loop: CASSPTGTKKETQYF. In nucleotides, the CDR3 is TGTGCCAGCAGCCCAACCGGGACAAAAAAAGAGACCCAGTACTTC.